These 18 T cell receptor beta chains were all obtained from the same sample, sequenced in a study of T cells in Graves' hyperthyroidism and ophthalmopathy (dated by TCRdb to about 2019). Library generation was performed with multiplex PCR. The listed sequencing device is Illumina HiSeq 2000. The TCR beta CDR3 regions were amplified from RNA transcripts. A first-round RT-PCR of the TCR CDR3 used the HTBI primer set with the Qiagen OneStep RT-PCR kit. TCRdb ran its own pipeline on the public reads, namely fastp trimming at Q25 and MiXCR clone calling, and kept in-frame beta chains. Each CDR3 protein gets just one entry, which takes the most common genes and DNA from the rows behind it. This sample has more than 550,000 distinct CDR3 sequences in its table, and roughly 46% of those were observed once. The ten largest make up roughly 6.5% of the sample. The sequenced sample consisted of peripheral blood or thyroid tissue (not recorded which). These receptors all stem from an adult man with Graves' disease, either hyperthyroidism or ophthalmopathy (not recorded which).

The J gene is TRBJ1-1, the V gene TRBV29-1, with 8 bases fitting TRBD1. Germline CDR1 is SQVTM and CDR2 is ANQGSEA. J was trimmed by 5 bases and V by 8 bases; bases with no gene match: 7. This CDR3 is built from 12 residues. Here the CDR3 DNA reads TGCAGCAGTCGGACAGGGCGGACTGAAGCTTTCTTT. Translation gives CSSRTGRTEAFF. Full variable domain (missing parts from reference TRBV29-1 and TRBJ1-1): SAVISQKPSRDICQRGTSLTIQCQVDSQVTMMFWYRQQPGQSLTLIATANQGSEATYESGFVIDKFPISRPNLTFSTLTVSNMSPEDSSIYLCSSRTGRTEAFFGQGTRLTVV.

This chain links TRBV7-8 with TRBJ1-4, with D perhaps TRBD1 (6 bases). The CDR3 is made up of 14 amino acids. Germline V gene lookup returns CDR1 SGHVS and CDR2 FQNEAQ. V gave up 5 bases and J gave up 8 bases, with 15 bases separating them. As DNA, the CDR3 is TGTGCCAGCAGCCCCGGCAGGGGTGAAGAAAAACTGTTTTTT. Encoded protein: CASSPGRGEEKLFF.

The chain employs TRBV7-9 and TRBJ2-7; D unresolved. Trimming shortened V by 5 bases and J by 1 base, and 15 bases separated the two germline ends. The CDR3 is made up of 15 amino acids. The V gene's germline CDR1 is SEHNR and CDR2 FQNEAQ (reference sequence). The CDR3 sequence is CASSARGPQSYEQYF. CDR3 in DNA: TGTGCCAGCAGCGCCCGTGGGCCCCAGTCCTACGAGCAGTACTTC.

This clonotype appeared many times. The CDR3 sequence: CSARTGSSYEQYF. DNA for the CDR3: TGCAGTGCTAGGACAGGGAGCTCCTACGAGCAGTACTTC. The chain is built from TRBV20-1 and TRBJ2-7, with 7 bases lining up with TRBD1. The trim removed 3 bases at V and 0 bases at J, leaving 2 bases unmatched. The CDR3 loop spans 13 amino acids. In germline, CDR1 is DFQATT, CDR2 SNEGSKA (reference sequence).

Written as DNA, the CDR3 is TGTGCCAGCAGGACCACAGGCACTAATTCACCCCTCCACTTT. Its protein is CASRTTGTNSPLHF. V gene TRBV12-3 or TRBV12-4 combines with J gene TRBJ1-6; D is perhaps TRBD1 (5 bases). This CDR3 comprises 14 residues. V lost 6 bases and J lost 6, with 12 bases in between.

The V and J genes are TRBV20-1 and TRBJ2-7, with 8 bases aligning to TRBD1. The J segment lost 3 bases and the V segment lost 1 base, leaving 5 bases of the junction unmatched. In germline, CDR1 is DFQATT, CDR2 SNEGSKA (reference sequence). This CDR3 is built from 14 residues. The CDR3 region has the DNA TGCAGTGCTAGAGGGACAGGGAGCGGCTACGAGCAGTACTTC. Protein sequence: CSARGTGSGYEQYF.

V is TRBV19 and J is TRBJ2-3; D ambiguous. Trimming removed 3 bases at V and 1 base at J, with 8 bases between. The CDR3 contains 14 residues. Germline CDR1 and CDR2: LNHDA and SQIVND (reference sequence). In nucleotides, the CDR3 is TGTGCCAGTAGTATCTGGCAGGGCACAGATACGCAGTATTTT. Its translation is CASSIWQGTDTQYF.

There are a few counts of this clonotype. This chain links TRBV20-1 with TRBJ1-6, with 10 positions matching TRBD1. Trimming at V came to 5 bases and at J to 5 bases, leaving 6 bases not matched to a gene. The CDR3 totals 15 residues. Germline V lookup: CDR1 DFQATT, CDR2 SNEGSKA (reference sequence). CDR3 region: CSALIGTGDNSPLHF. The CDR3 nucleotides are TGCAGTGCTTTGATTGGGACAGGGGATAATTCACCCCTCCACTTT.

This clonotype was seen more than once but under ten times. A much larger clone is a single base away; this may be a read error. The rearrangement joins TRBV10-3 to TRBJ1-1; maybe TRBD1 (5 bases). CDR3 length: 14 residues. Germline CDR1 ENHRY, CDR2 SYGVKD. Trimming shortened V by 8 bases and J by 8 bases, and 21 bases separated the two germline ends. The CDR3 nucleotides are TGTGCCATCCGCCGAGGGGTTCAGCCTGAGGAAGCTTTCTTT. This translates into CAIRRGVQPEEAFF.

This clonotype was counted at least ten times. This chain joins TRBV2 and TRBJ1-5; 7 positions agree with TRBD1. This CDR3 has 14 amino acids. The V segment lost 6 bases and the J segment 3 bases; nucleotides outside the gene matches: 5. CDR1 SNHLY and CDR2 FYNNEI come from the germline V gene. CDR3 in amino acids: CASSPQGINQPQHF. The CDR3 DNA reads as TGTGCCAGCAGCCCACAGGGGATCAATCAGCCCCAGCATTTT.

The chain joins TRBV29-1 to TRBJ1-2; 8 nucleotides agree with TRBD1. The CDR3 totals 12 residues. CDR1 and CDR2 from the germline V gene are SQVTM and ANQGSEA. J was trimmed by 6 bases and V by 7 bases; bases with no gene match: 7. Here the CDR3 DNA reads TGCAGCGCAGGACAGGGCTCGAATGGCTACACCTTC. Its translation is CSAGQGSNGYTF.

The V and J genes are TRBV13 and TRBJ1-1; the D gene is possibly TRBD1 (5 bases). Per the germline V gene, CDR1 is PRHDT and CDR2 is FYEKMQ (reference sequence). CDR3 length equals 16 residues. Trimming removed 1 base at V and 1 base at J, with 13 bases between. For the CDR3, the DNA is TGTGCCAGCAGCTTAGTGTTCGGCAGGGAGAACACTGAAGCTTTCTTT. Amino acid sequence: CASSLVFGRENTEAFF.

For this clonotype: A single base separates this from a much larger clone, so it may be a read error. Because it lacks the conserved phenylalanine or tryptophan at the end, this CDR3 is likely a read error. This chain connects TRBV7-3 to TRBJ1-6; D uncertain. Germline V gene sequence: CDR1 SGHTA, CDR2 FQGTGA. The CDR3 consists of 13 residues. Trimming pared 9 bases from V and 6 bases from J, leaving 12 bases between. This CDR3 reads CASLPGLNSPLHL. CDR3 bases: TGTGCCAGTCTCCCAGGACTTAATTCACCCCTCCACCTT.

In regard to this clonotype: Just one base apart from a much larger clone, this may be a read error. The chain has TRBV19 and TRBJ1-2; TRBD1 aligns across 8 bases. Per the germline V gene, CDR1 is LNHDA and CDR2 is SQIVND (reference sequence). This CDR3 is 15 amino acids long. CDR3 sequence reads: CASAQWDRLNYGYIF. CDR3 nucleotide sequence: TGTGCCAGTGCCCAGTGGGACAGGCTTAACTATGGCTACATCTTC.

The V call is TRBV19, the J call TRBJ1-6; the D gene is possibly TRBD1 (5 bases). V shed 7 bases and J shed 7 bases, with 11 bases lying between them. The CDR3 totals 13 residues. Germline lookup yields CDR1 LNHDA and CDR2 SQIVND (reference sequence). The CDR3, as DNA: TGTGCCAGTACCGGGACGGCCAATTCACCCCTCCACTTT. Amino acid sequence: CASTGTANSPLHF.

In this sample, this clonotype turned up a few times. The CDR3 protein is CSFGQDRRNQPQHF. In DNA, the CDR3 is TGCAGCTTCGGCCAGGACAGGCGCAATCAGCCCCAGCATTTT. This chain joins TRBV29-1 and TRBJ1-5; 7 positions match TRBD1. From germline, CDR1 is SQVTM and CDR2 ANQGSEA. The CDR3 is 14 amino acids. With 8 bases clipped from V and 2 bases from J, the junction kept 9 bases outside the gene matches.

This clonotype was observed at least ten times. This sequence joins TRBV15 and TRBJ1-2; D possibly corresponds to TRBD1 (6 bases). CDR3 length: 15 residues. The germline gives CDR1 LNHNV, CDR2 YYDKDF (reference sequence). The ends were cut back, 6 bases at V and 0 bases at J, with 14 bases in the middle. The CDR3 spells CATRTTTGTNYGYTF. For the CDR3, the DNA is TGTGCCACCAGAACCACTACAGGGACTAACTATGGCTACACCTTC.

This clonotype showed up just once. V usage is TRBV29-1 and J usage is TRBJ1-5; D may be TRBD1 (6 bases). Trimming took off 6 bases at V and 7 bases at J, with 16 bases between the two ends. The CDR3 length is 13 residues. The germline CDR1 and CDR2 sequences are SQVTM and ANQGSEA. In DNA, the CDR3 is TGCAGCGTAGCAGGGGTAGAGGGACAGCCCCAGCATTTT. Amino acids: CSVAGVEGQPQHF.